These 5 T cell receptor beta chains share one sample of origin, sequenced in a study of T cell responses to AZD1222 COVID-19 vaccine. The method was immunoSEQ multiplex PCR; TCRdb's version includes in-frame clones alone and lacks a portion of them. The sample contains tens of thousands of clones, 88% of which appear only once. The sample consisted of peripheral blood, taken on day 0 of AZD1222 vaccination. The receptors stem from an adult in good health.

The chain couples TRBV7-9 to TRBJ2-1; 9 positions agree with TRBD2. The CDR3 consists of 15 residues. CDR1 is SEHNR and CDR2 is FQNEAQ in the germline V gene (reference sequence). V lost 0 bases, J lost 3 bases, and 0 bases stayed unmatched. The CDR3 region has the DNA TGTGCCAGCAGCTTAGCAGCGGGAGGCTACAATGAGCAGTTCTTC. Its protein product is CASSLAAGGYNEQFF.

This sequence joins TRBV5-1 and TRBJ2-7, with 7 bases matching TRBD2. The germline V gene has CDR1 SGHRS and CDR2 YFSETQ. The J segment lost 0 bases and the V segment lost 4 bases, leaving 7 bases of the junction unmatched. There are 15 residues in the CDR3. The CDR3 is CASSRVAGSSYEQYF. CDR3 nucleotide sequence: TGCGCCAGCAGCCGGGTAGCGGGTAGCTCCTACGAGCAGTACTTC.

This chain joins TRBV6-1 and TRBJ2-1, with 7 bases aligning to TRBD2. V was clipped by 3 bases and J by 9 bases; unmatched bases: 8. CDR1 and CDR2 from the germline V gene are MNHNS and SASEGT. The CDR3 is 14 amino acids. The chain's CDR3 is CASSELLAAPEQFF. The CDR3 bases are TGTGCCAGCAGTGAGTTGCTAGCGGCTCCTGAGCAGTTCTTC.

The chain employs TRBV3-1 (or the pseudogene TRBV3-2) and TRBJ1-2, with D uncertain. The CDR3 is made up of 18 amino acids. The V end lost 1 base, the J end lost 0 bases, and 18 bases lay between the germline ends. Germline CDR1 reads LGHDT; CDR2 reads YNNKEL (reference sequence). This chain's CDR3 is CASSQGETAHPANYGYTF. The CDR3 coding sequence is TGTGCCAGCAGCCAAGGGGAGACGGCGCACCCGGCTAACTATGGCTACACCTTC.

In its sample, this clone was seen once. The CDR3 DNA sequence: TGTGCCAGCAGCTCCGGGACAGCCATCTCCTACGAGCAGTACTTC. This sequence encodes CASSSGTAISYEQYF. The V gene is TRBV6-5, the J gene TRBJ2-7; 7 positions agree with TRBD1. Losses at the gene ends were 6 bases for V and 0 bases for J; bases not matched to a gene: 8. Germline V gene sequence: CDR1 MNHEY, CDR2 SVGAGI. The CDR3 runs to 15 residues.